The clone carrying this T cell receptor (beta chain) was detected only a few times. No antigen is known for it. The data belong to a study of metastatic and nonmetastatic thyroid tumors. CDR1 is LNHDA, CDR2 SQIVND, per germline (reference sequence). With 5 bases clipped from V and 4 bases from J, the junction kept 5 bases outside the gene matches. There are 13 residues in the CDR3. Per the original methods: The study took CDR3 differences across clinicopathological groups and made a distant-metastasis classifier for papillary thyroid cancer from them. TCRdb recomputed clones from the PCR reads via MiXCR. The V and J calls and clone size come from TCRdb's table, not from the authors' own analysis. The repertoire holds some 15,000 clones, with roughly 3.5% as singletons. All patients were untreated before thyroid surgery. Study observations and caveats: Malignant tumors reportedly showed significantly higher TCR beta diversity than benign nodules in both blood and tumor.

The source material was tumor tissue. This sequence joins TRBV19 and TRBJ2-7; 7 bases match TRBD1. The receptor was isolated from a female donor with papillary thyroid cancer or a benign thyroid nodule (not recorded which). Some clones in this sample may be carry-over from other donors' samples. CDR3 in amino acids: CASSSVRGYEQYF. As DNA, the CDR3 is TGTGCCAGTAGTTCGGTCAGGGGGTACGAGCAGTACTTC.